These 28 T cell receptor beta chains share one sample of origin, sequenced in a study of shared clonotypes between healthy human individuals. Sequencing used immunoSEQ multiplex PCR; TCRdb keeps in-frame clones, though not all of them. The sample holds roughly 650,000 clones, roughly 97% seen once. Sequenced sample: naive CD4+ T cells sorted from blood. Subset reported: CD45RA+ positively selected. These receptors were taken from a woman aged 25-40 years in good health.

The chain joins TRBV18 to TRBJ2-7; 14 bases line up with TRBD2. The germline gives CDR1 KGHSH, CDR2 LQKENI. V trimming: 6 bases; J trimming: 5 bases; junction bases outside the gene matches: 3. The CDR3 extends over 14 amino acids. CDR3 residues: CASSLGLAGDEQYF. The CDR3 nucleotides read TGTGCCAGCTCTTTGGGACTAGCGGGAGACGAGCAGTACTTC.

The chain uses TRBV18 and TRBJ2-7; D gene ambiguous. Germline-derived CDR1 and CDR2 are KGHSH and LQKENI. This CDR3 region has 13 residues. The V end lost 2 bases, the J end lost 6 bases, and 11 bases lay between the germline ends. CDR3 sequence reads: CASSPSQEGEQYF. The CDR3 nucleotides read TGTGCCAGCTCACCATCTCAGGAAGGCGAGCAGTACTTC.

The chain has TRBV7-9 and TRBJ2-7, with 7 nucleotides matching TRBD2. The ends lost 3 bases at V and 4 bases at J; junction bases unmatched: 12. This CDR3 is built from 16 residues. Germline V lookup: CDR1 SEHNR, CDR2 FQNEAQ (reference sequence). CDR3: CASSFTAGGSSYEQYF. CDR3 in DNA: TGTGCCAGCAGCTTCACTGCTGGCGGGAGTAGTTACGAGCAGTACTTC.

The chain couples TRBV27 to TRBJ2-5; 9 positions agree with TRBD2. The germline gives CDR1 MNHEY, CDR2 SMNVEV (reference sequence). Germline trimming cut 2 bases from V and 5 bases from J; bases unmatched to any gene: 3. The CDR3 loop spans 14 amino acids. As DNA, the CDR3 is TGTGCCAGCAGTTTAAGCGGGAGGTTTGAGACCCAGTACTTC. Translation: CASSLSGRFETQYF.

This chain uses TRBV6-6 with TRBJ2-1; the match to TRBD2 covers 8 bases. Germline trimming cut 6 bases from V and 0 bases from J; bases unmatched to any gene: 7. This CDR3 region has 16 residues. CDR1 MNHNY and CDR2 SVGAGI come from the germline V gene (reference sequence). The CDR3 reads CASRGRTSFSYNEQFF. The CDR3 DNA reads TGTGCCAGCAGGGGGAGGACTAGCTTCTCCTACAATGAGCAGTTCTTC.

In its sample, this clone was seen once. The CDR3 DNA follows: TGTGCCAGCAGCCCTCTGGCGGGCCTAGCGAACGTTGAGCAGTTCTTC. Protein product: CASSPLAGLANVEQFF. The rearrangement uses TRBV4-2 and TRBJ2-1; TRBD2 is a possible D gene (6 bases). There are 16 residues in the CDR3. Trimming took off 4 bases at V and 9 bases at J, with 22 bases between the two ends. Germline V gives CDR1 LGHNA, CDR2 YNFKEQ.

The chain joins TRBV15 to TRBJ2-1, with 7 bases aligning to TRBD2. In germline, CDR1 is LNHNV, CDR2 YYDKDF (reference sequence). V gave up 5 bases and J gave up 5 bases; unmatched junction bases: 15. The CDR3 has 17 amino acids. The CDR3 DNA sequence: TGTGCCACCAGCTCCGCCCCGGGGGGAGCATTACACAATGAGCAGTTCTTC. Translation: CATSSAPGGALHNEQFF.

This rearrangement joins TRBV7-9 to TRBJ2-7; D remains ambiguous. The V gene lost 5 bases and the J gene lost 2 bases, with 16 bases spanning the gap. Germline values: CDR1 SEHNR, CDR2 FQNEAQ (reference sequence). The CDR3 is 15 amino acids. The CDR3 is CASSLSYANPYEQYF. The DNA of the CDR3 is TGTGCCAGCAGCCTGTCATATGCGAACCCCTACGAGCAGTACTTC.

This chain connects TRBV27 to TRBJ2-2; possibly TRBD2 for D (5 bases). There are 14 residues in the CDR3. Trimming stripped 5 bases from V and 7 bases from J, with 14 bases between. From germline, CDR1 is MNHEY and CDR2 SMNVEV (reference sequence). CDR3 bases: TGTGCCAGCAGTCTTCGGTGGGCGGGCGGGGAGCTGTTTTTT. Translated: CASSLRWAGGELFF.

This chain uses TRBV15 with TRBJ1-3; TRBD1 is a possible D gene (6 bases). CDR1 and CDR2 (germline): LNHNV, YYDKDF (reference sequence). This CDR3 contains 13 residues. V shed 4 bases and J shed 6 bases, with 10 bases lying between them. This CDR3 is CATSTGDVNTIYF. CDR3 nucleotides: TGTGCCACCAGCACAGGGGATGTAAACACCATATATTTT.

The chain combines TRBV5-1 with TRBJ1-6; D is unresolved. V was cut by 3 bases and J by 10 bases, with 20 bases left in between. The CDR3 runs 16 residues. CDR1 and CDR2 from the germline V gene are SGHRS and YFSETQ. DNA of the CDR3: TGCGCCAGCAGCTCCGCCGTAGTCTCAGGCGCCTCACCCCTCCACTTT. Protein: CASSSAVVSGASPLHF. The whole variable domain, remainder taken from reference TRBV5-1 and TRBJ1-6, is KAGVTQTPRYLIKTRGQQVTLSCSPISGHRSVSWYQQTPGQGLQFLFEYFSETQRNKGNFPGRFSGRQFSNSRSEMNVSTLELGDSALYLCASSSAVVSGASPLHFGNGTRLTVT.

The gene calls are TRBV30 and TRBJ1-4; the D is unclear. In germline, CDR1 is GTSNPN, CDR2 SVGIG (reference sequence). Trimming removed 2 bases at V and 7 bases at J, with 11 bases between. This CDR3 is built from 13 residues. CDR3 nucleotide sequence: TGTGCCTGGAGTACACAGATACGTGAAAAACTGTTTTTT. Protein: CAWSTQIREKLFF.

The chain joins TRBV19 to TRBJ2-2; no reliable D call. CDR3 size: 12 residues. The V end was cut by 3 bases, the J end by 3 bases, with 2 bases between. Germline CDR1 is LNHDA and CDR2 is SQIVND (reference sequence). The chain's CDR3 is CASSMYTGELFF. CDR3 DNA: TGTGCCAGTAGTATGTACACCGGGGAGCTGTTTTTT.

This chain uses TRBV18 with TRBJ1-1; unclear D gene. Trimming took off 2 bases at V and 3 bases at J, with 10 bases between the two ends. This CDR3 is built from 14 residues. Germline V gives CDR1 KGHSH, CDR2 LQKENI. The CDR3 DNA reads TGTGCCAGCTCACCAGAGGGAAGGTACACTGAAGCTTTCTTT. Translated: CASSPEGRYTEAFF.

This chain uses TRBV6-5 with TRBJ2-2; 9 nucleotides match TRBD1. Germline V gene data show CDR1 as MNHEY and CDR2 as SVGAGI. V gave up 0 bases and J gave up 6 bases; unmatched junction bases: 5. The CDR3 has 16 residues. The CDR3 protein is CASSYSRRTGAGELFF. The CDR3 coding sequence is TGTGCCAGCAGTTACTCACGAAGGACAGGGGCCGGGGAGCTGTTTTTT.

The V and J genes are TRBV6-6 and TRBJ1-5, with 7 bases matching TRBD1. The CDR3 runs 16 residues. V lost 2 bases to trimming and J lost 6 bases; unmatched junction nucleotides: 10. Germline lookup yields CDR1 MNHNY and CDR2 SVGAGI (reference sequence). The CDR3 DNA sequence: TGTGCCAGCAGTTACGCAAATGACAGGGTTCGTCAGCCCCAGCATTTT. This encodes CASSYANDRVRQPQHF.

CDR3 nucleotide sequence: TGTGCCAGTAGTATAGGATCCGGGGCTAGCAATCAGCCCCAGCATTTT. This encodes CASSIGSGASNQPQHF. The chain recombines TRBV19 with TRBJ1-5; D might be TRBD1 (5 bases). The germline V and J ends were trimmed by 1 base and 0 bases, with 10 bases remaining between them. The CDR3 extends over 16 amino acids. Germline lookup yields CDR1 LNHDA and CDR2 SQIVND (reference sequence).

This clone is a singleton in its sample. The rearrangement uses TRBV28 and TRBJ1-1; a possible D gene is TRBD1 (6 bases). The V end was cut by 0 bases, the J end by 2 bases, with 16 bases between. Germline CDR1 is MDHEN and CDR2 is SYDVKM. The CDR3 covers 17 residues. The CDR3 sequence: CASSLWPGATSNTEAFF. DNA of the CDR3: TGTGCCAGCAGTTTATGGCCGGGGGCGACGAGTAACACTGAAGCTTTCTTT.

The chain couples TRBV27 to TRBJ2-7, with D possibly matching TRBD1 (5 bases). Germline V lookup: CDR1 MNHEY, CDR2 SMNVEV (reference sequence). Trimming shortened V by 7 bases and J by 6 bases, and 13 bases separated the two germline ends. This CDR3 is 12 amino acids long. This chain's CDR3 is CASKGPRAEQYF. The CDR3 DNA sequence: TGTGCCAGCAAGGGTCCCAGGGCCGAGCAGTACTTC.

The V gene is TRBV15, the J gene TRBJ2-5, with TRBD1 identical over 7 bases. The CDR3 is made up of 15 amino acids. Looked up from germline, CDR1 is LNHNV and CDR2 is YYDKDF (reference sequence). V shed 2 bases, J shed 5 bases, and the junction held 8 bases outside the gene matches. The CDR3 bases are TGTGCCACCAGCAGAAACAGACAGGGTCGTGAGACCCAGTACTTC. Translating it yields CATSRNRQGRETQYF.

This rearrangement joins TRBV2 to TRBJ2-2, with D perhaps matching TRBD2 (5 bases). The CDR3 has 14 residues. From germline, CDR1 is SNHLY and CDR2 FYNNEI. The V end lost 2 bases, the J end lost 7 bases, and 11 bases lay between the germline ends. CDR3 region: CASSEWVAGGELFF. The CDR3 bases are TGTGCCAGCAGTGAATGGGTCGCGGGCGGGGAGCTGTTTTTT.

This clone has a single count. This rearrangement joins TRBV29-1 to TRBJ1-2; no clear D. CDR3 length: 14 amino acids. The germline gives CDR1 SQVTM, CDR2 ANQGSEA. V was shortened by 3 bases and J by 5 bases, with 16 bases between the two germline ends. The CDR3 loop is CSVEEIPGVYGYTF. The CDR3 DNA reads TGCAGCGTTGAGGAGATTCCCGGGGTATATGGCTACACCTTC.

In the case of this clone: The same CDR3 can be traced to other DNA sequences in this sample. The chain uses TRBV18 and TRBJ2-7; 7 positions agree with TRBD2. The V gene end was trimmed by 0 bases and the J gene end by 1 base; junction bases not matched to a gene: 3. The CDR3 is made up of 15 amino acids. The V gene's germline CDR1 is KGHSH and CDR2 LQKENI. CDR3 residues: CASSPPGGSSYEQYF. CDR3 sequence (DNA): TGTGCCAGCTCACCACCCGGCGGGAGTTCCTACGAGCAGTACTTC.

The chain links TRBV10-1 to TRBJ2-2; 9 bases line up with TRBD1. The V and J ends lost 0 bases and 7 bases, in that order; junction bases with no gene match: 3. This CDR3 contains 15 residues. The germline CDR1 and CDR2 sequences are WNHNN and SYGVQD (reference sequence). The CDR3 region has the DNA TGCGCCAGCAGTGAGTCTAAGACAGGGGGCGGGGAGCTGTTTTTT. Residues: CASSESKTGGGELFF.

The J gene is TRBJ1-5, the V gene TRBV18, with 10 bases matching TRBD1. The CDR3 loop spans 15 amino acids. J lost 5 bases, V lost 3 bases, and 4 bases had no gene match. Germline loops: CDR1 KGHSH, CDR2 LQKENI. CDR3 coding DNA: TGTGCCAGCTCACCCACAGGACAGGGGGATCAGCCCCAGCATTTT. The encoded protein is CASSPTGQGDQPQHF.

V is TRBV11-1 and J is TRBJ1-5; D remains unclear. The CDR3 has 13 amino acids. The V and J ends lost 0 bases and 5 bases respectively, with 5 bases between them. Germline CDR1 reads SGHAT; CDR2 reads FQDESV (reference sequence). This CDR3 reads CASSLASYQPQHF. The CDR3 region has the DNA TGTGCCAGCAGCTTAGCGTCATATCAGCCCCAGCATTTT.

The chain employs TRBV28 and TRBJ2-6; perhaps TRBD1 as D (6 bases). The CDR3 totals 16 residues. CDR1 and CDR2 (germline): MDHEN, SYDVKM. With 4 bases removed from V and 2 bases from J, the gap between germline ends came to 12 bases. The CDR3 bases are TGTGCCAGCAGTTCCCGGACAGCCCCTGGGGCCAACGTCCTGACTTTC. This sequence encodes CASSSRTAPGANVLTF.

The CDR3: CASSIDSPGGNTEAFF. The CDR3 nucleotides read TGTGCCAGTAGTATAGACTCCCCAGGGGGCAACACTGAAGCTTTCTTT. The chain employs TRBV19 and TRBJ1-1, with 8 bases lining up with TRBD1. The germline CDR1 and CDR2 sequences are LNHDA and SQIVND (reference sequence). V shed 0 bases and J 2 bases; nucleotides not matched to a gene: 5. CDR3 size: 16 residues.